This TCR beta chain was retrieved from a study of cytomegalovirus exposure and HLA in healthy donors. Study information: Counted in an early data release were tens of millions of unique TCRs from HLA-typed donors.

The PCR contained 60 Vbeta and 13 Jbeta primers. The assay was immunoSEQ multiplex PCR, and TCRdb's table has in-frame clones only and misses some. Here the sample spans around 200,000 clones, 65% to 90% being singletons. Germline V lookup: CDR1 SGHTA, CDR2 FQGTGA. With V trimmed by 5 bases and J by 6 bases, 15 bases remained unmatched. The CDR3 has 17 residues. V is TRBV7-3 and J is TRBJ2-1; 8 nucleotides match TRBD1. This receptor was identified in a woman aged 50 to 65 in good health and CMV-seronegative. The sequenced sample was PBMCs. The CDR3 here is CASSLDRVFFGANEQFF. CDR3 in DNA: TGTGCCAGCAGCCTGGACAGGGTGTTCTTCGGGGCCAATGAGCAGTTCTTC.